Below are 15 T cell receptor beta chains sequenced from a single sample in a study of T cell changes during pregnancy in multiple sclerosis. Measured with immunoSEQ multiplex PCR; TCRdb has only the in-frame clones, and not every one. The sample carries approximately 65,000 clones, approximately 91% recorded once. The source material was CD4+ T cells from peripheral blood mononuclear cells, sampled in the first trimester of pregnancy. These receptors all stem from a female donor with multiple sclerosis, enrolled in a pregnancy study.

This clone came up once. The gene calls are TRBV6-5 and TRBJ2-7; a possible D gene is TRBD2 (6 bases). The CDR3 loop spans 15 amino acids. Germline V gives CDR1 MNHEY, CDR2 SVGAGI. Trimming left V 7 bases short and J 3 bases short, with 19 bases between. The CDR3 protein is CASTPTGDKNYEQYF. In DNA, the CDR3 is TGTGCCAGCACTCCTACGGGAGACAAAAACTACGAGCAGTACTTC.

This chain links TRBV6-5 with TRBJ2-1, with a possible D match to TRBD1 (6 bases). V lost 4 bases to trimming and J lost 5 bases, with 12 bases between them. Germline CDR1 MNHEY, CDR2 SVGAGI. This CDR3 has 14 amino acids. The CDR3 sequence is CASSSPQGNNEQFF. The CDR3 nucleotides read TGTGCCAGCAGTTCTCCCCAGGGGAACAATGAGCAGTTCTTC.

As concerns this clone: One junction end does not reproduce the germline sequence, and a read error may be involved. The chain has TRBV7-7 and TRBJ1-6, with 8 bases identical to TRBD1. Germline V lookup: CDR1 SSHAT, CDR2 FNYEAQ (reference sequence). The CDR3 spans 15 residues. Written as DNA, the CDR3 is TGTGCTAGCAGCCCCCTGGACAGGGATAATTCACCCCTCCACTTT. Its translation is CASSPLDRDNSPLHF. Filled out from reference TRBV7-7 and TRBJ1-6, the complete variable domain reads GAGVSQSPRYKVTKRGQDVTLRCDPISSHATLYWYQQALGQGPEFLTYFNYEAQPDKSGLPSDRFSAERPEGSISTLTIQRTEQRDSAMYRCASSPLDRDNSPLHFGNGTRLTVT.

This chain links TRBV14 with TRBJ1-2, with TRBD1 matching over 7 bases. The germline V gene has CDR1 SGHDN and CDR2 FVKESK. This CDR3 region has 17 residues. V lost 2 bases and J lost 0; bases outside the gene matches: 9. CDR3 in amino acids: CASSQFNRDRANYGYTF. CDR3 nucleotide sequence: TGTGCCAGCAGCCAATTCAACCGGGACAGAGCTAACTATGGCTACACCTTC.

V and J are TRBV9 and TRBJ2-5; possibly TRBD2 for D (6 bases). V was cut by 3 bases and J by 3 bases, with 18 bases left in between. Germline V gene data show CDR1 as SGDLS and CDR2 as YYNGEE. CDR3 length equals 16 residues. CDR3 residues: CASSAKPGLHEETQYF. For the CDR3, the DNA is TGTGCCAGCAGCGCCAAGCCGGGACTTCATGAAGAGACCCAGTACTTC.

The gene calls are TRBV7-2 and TRBJ2-3, with TRBD2 as a possible D gene (6 bases). Germline V gene sequence: CDR1 SGHTA, CDR2 FQGNSA. The length of the CDR3 is 16 residues. Trimming cost V 5 bases and J 0 bases, with 15 bases left between them. The CDR3 sequence is CASSPSPRGSTDTQYF. The CDR3 DNA reads as TGTGCCAGCAGCCCATCGCCCCGGGGGAGCACAGATACGCAGTATTTT. Full variable domain (remainder filled in from reference TRBV7-2 and TRBJ2-3): GAGVSQSPSNKVTEKGKDVELRCDPISGHTALYWYRQSLGQGLEFLIYFQGNSAPDKSGLPSDRFSAERTGGSVSTLTIQRTQQEDSAVYLCASSPSPRGSTDTQYFGPGTRLTVL.

The chain couples TRBV7-2 to TRBJ1-2; D is possibly TRBD1 (5 bases). Trimming removed 2 bases at V and 8 bases at J, with 12 bases between. Germline loops: CDR1 SGHTA, CDR2 FQGNSA. The CDR3 is 13 amino acids. The CDR3 DNA is TGTGCCAGCAGCTTAAAACAGGCGCGAGGCTACACCTTC. Protein sequence: CASSLKQARGYTF.

This chain joins TRBV18 and TRBJ2-1, with 7 bases lining up with TRBD2. Germline values: CDR1 KGHSH, CDR2 LQKENI. This CDR3 contains 13 residues. The V and J ends lost 6 bases and 7 bases, in that order; junction bases with no gene match: 6. The CDR3 reads CASSFGLDNEQFF. The CDR3 bases are TGTGCCAGCTCCTTCGGACTAGATAATGAGCAGTTCTTC.

The chain recombines TRBV5-8 with TRBJ1-1, with 9 nucleotides matching TRBD1. V was pared by 5 bases and J by 0 bases, with 8 bases of the junction left unmatched. This CDR3 is built from 16 residues. Germline V gene data show CDR1 as SGHTS and CDR2 as YDEGEE. As DNA, the CDR3 is TGTGCCAGCAGAACCGGGACAGGGTCCATGAACACTGAAGCTTTCTTT. Translated: CASRTGTGSMNTEAFF.

The chain links TRBV19 to TRBJ1-1; TRBD1 aligns across 10 bases. This CDR3 is 13 amino acids long. J was trimmed by 3 bases and V by 9 bases; bases with no gene match: 4. CDR1 is LNHDA, CDR2 SQIVND, per germline (reference sequence). The CDR3: CASAGQGYTEAFF. The CDR3 nucleotides read TGTGCCAGCGCGGGACAGGGGTACACTGAAGCTTTCTTT.

The chain combines TRBV19 with TRBJ1-2; D might be TRBD1 (5 bases). Per the germline V gene, CDR1 is LNHDA and CDR2 is SQIVND (reference sequence). The CDR3 has 15 amino acids. The V and J ends lost 0 bases and 2 bases respectively, with 10 bases between them. The CDR3 region has the DNA TGTGCCAGTAGTATAGATCCACGGGGGAACTATGGCTACACCTTC. Its protein is CASSIDPRGNYGYTF.

The rearrangement joins TRBV19 to TRBJ2-3; possibly TRBD1 for D (5 bases). The CDR3 spans 18 residues. Looked up from germline, CDR1 is LNHDA and CDR2 is SQIVND (reference sequence). Trimming cost V 1 base and J 4 bases, with 21 bases left between them. Written as DNA, the CDR3 is TGTGCCAGTAGTATAGTAGGGGCTAGGGGAAGTTGGGCAGATACGCAGTATTTT. Translation: CASSIVGARGSWADTQYF.

The chain has TRBV7-2 and TRBJ1-5; TRBD1 is a possible D gene (5 bases). V was trimmed by 0 bases and J by 6 bases, leaving 12 bases between them. CDR1 SGHTA and CDR2 FQGNSA come from the germline V gene. CDR3 length: 15 residues. The CDR3 DNA is TGTGCCAGCAGCTTAGCCGGGGGTTCGGGTCAGCCCCAGCATTTT. This encodes CASSLAGGSGQPQHF. Complete variable domain (other parts from reference TRBV7-2 and TRBJ1-5): GAGVSQSPSNKVTEKGKDVELRCDPISGHTALYWYRQSLGQGLEFLIYFQGNSAPDKSGLPSDRFSAERTGGSVSTLTIQRTQQEDSAVYLCASSLAGGSGQPQHFGDGTRLSIL.

The chain uses TRBV5-4 and TRBJ2-3, with 10 bases that match TRBD2. CDR1 and CDR2 (germline): SGHNT, YYREEE (reference sequence). Germline trimming cut 1 base from V and 6 bases from J; bases unmatched to any gene: 8. The CDR3 loop spans 16 amino acids. CDR3: CASSLLSLAGADTQYF. The CDR3 DNA sequence: TGTGCCAGCAGCTTGTTAAGCCTAGCGGGGGCCGATACGCAGTATTTT. Full variable domain (remainder filled in from reference TRBV5-4 and TRBJ2-3): ETGVTQSPTHLIKTRGQQVTLRCSSQSGHNTVSWYQQALGQGPQFIFQYYREEENGRGNFPPRFSGLQFPNYSSELNVNALELDDSALYLCASSLLSLAGADTQYFGPGTRLTVL.

The chain uses TRBV7-9 and TRBJ1-4; the D is unclear. The V and J ends lost 2 bases and 10 bases respectively, with 14 bases between them. This CDR3 contains 14 residues. Looked up from germline, CDR1 is SEHNR and CDR2 is FQNEAQ (reference sequence). Written as DNA, the CDR3 is TGTGCCAGCAGCTTAATCACGGGATCTGGAAAACTGTTTTTT. Its protein product is CASSLITGSGKLFF.